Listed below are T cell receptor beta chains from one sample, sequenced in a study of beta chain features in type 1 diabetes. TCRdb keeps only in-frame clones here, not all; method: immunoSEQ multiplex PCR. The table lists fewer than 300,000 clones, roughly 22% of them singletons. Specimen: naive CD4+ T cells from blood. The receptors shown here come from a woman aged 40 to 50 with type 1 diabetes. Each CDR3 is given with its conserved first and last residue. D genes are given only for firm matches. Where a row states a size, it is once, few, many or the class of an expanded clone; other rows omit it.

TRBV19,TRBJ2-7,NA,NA,CASSTLQASYEQYF,TGTGCCAGTAGTACCCTACAGGCATCCTACGAGCAGTACTTC
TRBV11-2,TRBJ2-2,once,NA,CASSPPNLANTGELFF,TGTGCCAGCAGCCCCCCCAACCTGGCAAACACCGGGGAGCTGTTTTTT
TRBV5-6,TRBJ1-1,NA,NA,CASSFPPGTPNTEAFF,TGTGCCAGCAGCTTCCCCCCCGGGACACCTAACACTGAAGCTTTCTTT
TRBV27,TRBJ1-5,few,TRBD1,CASSFGQGNQPQHF,TGTGCCAGCAGTTTTGGACAGGGGAATCAGCCCCAGCATTTT
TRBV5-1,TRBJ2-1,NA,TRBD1,CASSSAGGTYNEQFF,TGCGCCAGCAGCTCGGCAGGGGGAACCTACAATGAGCAGTTCTTC
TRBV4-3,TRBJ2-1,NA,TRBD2,CASSQGVREGGNEQFF,TGCGCCAGCAGCCAAGGTGTACGGGAGGGAGGCAATGAGCAGTTCTTC
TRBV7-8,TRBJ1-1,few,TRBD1,CASSLADRDTEAFF,TGTGCCAGCAGCTTAGCCGACAGGGACACTGAAGCTTTCTTT
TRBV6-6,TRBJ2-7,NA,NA,CASSYGQRYYEQYF,TGTGCCAGCAGTTACGGGCAGAGATACTACGAGCAGTACTTC
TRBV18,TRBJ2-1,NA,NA,CAGAAGRNEQFF,TGTGCCGGCGCGGCGGGGCGCAATGAGCAGTTCTTC
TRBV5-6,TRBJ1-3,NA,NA,CASRRREGGNTIYF,TGTGCCAGCAGGCGCCGGGAGGGTGGAAACACCATATATTTT
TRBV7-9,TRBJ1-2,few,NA,CASSITGGSNYGYTF,TGTGCCAGCAGCATAACAGGCGGTTCTAACTATGGCTACACCTTC
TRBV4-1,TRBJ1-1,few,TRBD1,CASSQRDRGPLNTEAFF,TGCGCCAGCAGCCAACGGGACAGGGGCCCCCTGAACACTGAAGCTTTCTTT
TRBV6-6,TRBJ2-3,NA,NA,CASSYSLASPTDTQYF,TGTGCCAGCAGTTACAGTCTAGCTTCACCCACAGATACGCAGTATTTT
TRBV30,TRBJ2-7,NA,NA,CAWSARVSYEQYF,TGTGCCTGGTCCGCGAGGGTTTCCTACGAGCAGTACTTC
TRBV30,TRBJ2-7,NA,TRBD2,CAWSVLGGGSEQYF,TGTGCCTGGAGTGTCTTGGGGGGAGGGAGCGAGCAGTACTTC
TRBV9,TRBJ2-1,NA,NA,CASSARDGSLSSYNEQFF,TGTGCCAGCAGCGCGCGGGATGGAAGCCTTAGCTCCTACAATGAGCAGTTCTTC
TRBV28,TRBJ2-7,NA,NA,CASISSYEQYF,TGTGCCAGCATCTCCTCCTACGAGCAGTACTTC
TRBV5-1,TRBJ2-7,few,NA,CASSQYLGVYEQYF,TGCGCCAGCAGCCAATATTTGGGAGTCTACGAGCAGTACTTC
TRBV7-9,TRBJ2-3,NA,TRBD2,CASSLGEGRSTDTQYF,TGTGCCAGCAGCTTAGGGGAGGGTCGGAGCACAGATACGCAGTATTTT
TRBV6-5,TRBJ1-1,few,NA,CASSDLQGWAFF,TGTGCCAGCAGTGACCTACAGGGTTGGGCTTTCTTT
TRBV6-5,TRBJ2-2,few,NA,CASSYFQSGELFF,TGTGCCAGCAGTTACTTTCAATCCGGGGAGCTGTTTTTT
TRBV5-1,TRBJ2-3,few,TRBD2,CASSPGTSGGDTQYF,TGCGCCAGCAGCCCGGGGACTAGCGGGGGAGATACGCAGTATTTT
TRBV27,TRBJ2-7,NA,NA,CASSLQGLGSEQYF,TGTGCCAGCAGTTTACAGGGGCTGGGGTCCGAGCAGTACTTC
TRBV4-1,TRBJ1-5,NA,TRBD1,CASSPGQGYQPQHF,TGCGCCAGCAGCCCGGGACAGGGGTATCAGCCCCAGCATTTT
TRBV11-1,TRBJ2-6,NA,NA,CASSRFSGANVLTF,TGTGCCAGCAGTCGGTTTTCTGGGGCCAACGTCCTGACTTTC
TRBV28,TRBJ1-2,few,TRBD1,CATGPFTGTGHGGYTF,TGTGCCACCGGACCGTTCACTGGGACAGGGCATGGCGGCTACACCTTC
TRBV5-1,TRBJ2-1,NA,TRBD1,CASSHRGTGEDEQFF,TGCGCCAGCAGCCACCGAGGGACAGGGGAGGATGAGCAGTTCTTC
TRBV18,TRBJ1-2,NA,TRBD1,CASSPYGQGMYGYTF,TGTGCCAGCTCACCGTATGGACAGGGGATGTATGGCTACACCTTC
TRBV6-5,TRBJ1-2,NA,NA,CASSYKGDYGYTF,TGTGCCAGCAGTTACAAGGGAGACTATGGCTACACCTTC
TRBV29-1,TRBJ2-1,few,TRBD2,CSVGGTSGGNEQFF,TGCAGCGTGGGGGGGACTAGCGGGGGGAATGAGCAGTTCTTC
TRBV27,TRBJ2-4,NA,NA,CASSPGPTWSKNIQYF,TGTGCCAGCAGTCCTGGCCCGACTTGGTCCAAAAACATTCAGTACTTC
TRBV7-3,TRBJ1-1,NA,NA,CASSLRGSLNTEAFF,TGTGCCAGCAGCTTAAGAGGCAGCCTGAACACTGAAGCTTTCTTT
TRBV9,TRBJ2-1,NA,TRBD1,CASSVGQGPYNEQFF,TGTGCCAGCAGCGTAGGACAGGGCCCCTACAATGAGCAGTTCTTC
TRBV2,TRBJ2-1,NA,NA,CASIRDSYNEQFF,TGTGCCAGCATTCGGGACTCCTACAATGAGCAGTTCTTC
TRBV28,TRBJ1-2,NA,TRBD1,CASSFPRDRGDHGYTF,TGTGCCAGCAGTTTCCCTCGGGACAGGGGTGACCATGGCTACACCTTC
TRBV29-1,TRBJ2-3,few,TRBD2,CSVEGPIAGGPDTQYF,TGCAGCGTTGAAGGTCCGATAGCGGGGGGGCCGGATACGCAGTATTTT
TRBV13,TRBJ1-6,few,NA,CASTLGESPLHF,TGTGCCAGCACCCTGGGAGAATCACCCCTCCACTTT
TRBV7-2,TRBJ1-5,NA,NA,CASRLGGRGQPQHF,TGTGCCAGCAGACTAGGAGGACGGGGGCAGCCCCAGCATTTT
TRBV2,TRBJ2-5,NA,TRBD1,CASNLLMTGRETQYF,TGTGCCAGCAACCTTCTAATGACAGGGAGAGAGACCCAGTACTTC
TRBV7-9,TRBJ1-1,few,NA,CASSPKIEAFF,TGTGCCAGCAGCCCCAAAATCGAAGCTTTCTTT
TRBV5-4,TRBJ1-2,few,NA,CASSLSPGLLDYGYTF,TGTGCCAGCAGCTTATCGCCAGGGTTATTGGACTATGGCTACACCTTC
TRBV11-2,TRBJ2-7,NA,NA,CASSLDRGNEQYF,TGTGCCAGCAGCTTAGATCGGGGTAACGAGCAGTACTTC
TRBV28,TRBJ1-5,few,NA,CASMGTTGDQPQHF,TGTGCCAGTATGGGCACCACGGGGGATCAGCCCCAGCATTTT
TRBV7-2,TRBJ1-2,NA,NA,CASSLAKGVNYGYTF,TGTGCCAGCAGCTTAGCGAAGGGGGTTAACTATGGCTACACCTTC
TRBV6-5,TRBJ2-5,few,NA,CASSYHGWWQETQYF,TGTGCCAGCAGTTACCACGGGTGGTGGCAAGAGACCCAGTACTTC